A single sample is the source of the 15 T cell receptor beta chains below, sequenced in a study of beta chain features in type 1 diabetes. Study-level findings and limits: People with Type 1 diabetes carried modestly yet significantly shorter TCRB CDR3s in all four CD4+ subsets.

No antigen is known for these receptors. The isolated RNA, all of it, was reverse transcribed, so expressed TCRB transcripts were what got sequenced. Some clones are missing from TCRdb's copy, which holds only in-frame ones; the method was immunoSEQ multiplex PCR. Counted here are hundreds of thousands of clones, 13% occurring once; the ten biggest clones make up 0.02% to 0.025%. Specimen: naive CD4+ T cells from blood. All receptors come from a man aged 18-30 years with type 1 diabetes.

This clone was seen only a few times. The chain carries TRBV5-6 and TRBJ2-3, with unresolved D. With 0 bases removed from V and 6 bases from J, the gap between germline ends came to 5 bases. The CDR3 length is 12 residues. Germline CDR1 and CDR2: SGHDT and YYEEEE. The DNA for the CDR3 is TGTGCCAGCAGCTTGGTCGAGGATACGCAGTATTTT. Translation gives CASSLVEDTQYF.

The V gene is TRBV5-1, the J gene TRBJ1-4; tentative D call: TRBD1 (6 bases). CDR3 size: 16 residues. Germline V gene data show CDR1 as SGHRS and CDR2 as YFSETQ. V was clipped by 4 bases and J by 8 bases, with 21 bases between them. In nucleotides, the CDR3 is TGCGCCAGCAGCCCGTATCTATCAGGGGATAGCGAAAAACTGTTTTTT. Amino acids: CASSPYLSGDSEKLFF.

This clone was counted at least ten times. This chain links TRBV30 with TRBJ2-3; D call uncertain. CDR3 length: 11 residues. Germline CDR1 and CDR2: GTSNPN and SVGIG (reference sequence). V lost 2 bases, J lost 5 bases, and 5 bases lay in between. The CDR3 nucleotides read TGTGCCTGGAGTCCGGTAGATACGCAGTATTTT. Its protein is CAWSPVDTQYF. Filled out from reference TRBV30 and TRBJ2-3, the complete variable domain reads SQTIHQWPATLVQPVGSPLSLECTVEGTSNPNLYWYRQAAGRGLQLLFYSVGIGQISSEVPQNLSASRPQDRQFILSSKKLLLSDSGFYLCAWSPVDTQYFGPGTRLTVL.

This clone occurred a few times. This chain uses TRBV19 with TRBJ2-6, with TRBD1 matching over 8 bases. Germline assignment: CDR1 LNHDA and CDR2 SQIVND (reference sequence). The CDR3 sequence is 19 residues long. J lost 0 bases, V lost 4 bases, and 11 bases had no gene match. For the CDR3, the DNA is TGTGCCAGTAGTAGGGACAGGAATTCTTTCTACTCTGGGGCCAACGTCCTGACTTTC. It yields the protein CASSRDRNSFYSGANVLTF.

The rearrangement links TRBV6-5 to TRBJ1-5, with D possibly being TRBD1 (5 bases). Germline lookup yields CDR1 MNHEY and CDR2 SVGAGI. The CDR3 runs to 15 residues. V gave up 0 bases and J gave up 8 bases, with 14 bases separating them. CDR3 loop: CASSYSGLGEEPQHF. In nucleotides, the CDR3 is TGTGCCAGCAGTTACTCAGGATTAGGGGAAGAGCCCCAGCATTTT.

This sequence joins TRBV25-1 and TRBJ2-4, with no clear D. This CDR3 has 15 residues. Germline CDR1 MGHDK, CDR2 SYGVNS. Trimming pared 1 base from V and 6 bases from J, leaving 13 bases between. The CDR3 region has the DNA TGTGCCAGCAGTGAATCTTCTTCACTACGAAACATTCAGTACTTC. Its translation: CASSESSSLRNIQYF.

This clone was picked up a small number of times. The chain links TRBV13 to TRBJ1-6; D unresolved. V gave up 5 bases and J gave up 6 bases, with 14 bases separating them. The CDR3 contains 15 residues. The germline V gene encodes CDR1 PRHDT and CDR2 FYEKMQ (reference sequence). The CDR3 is CASSQQQAPNSPLHF. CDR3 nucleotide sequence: TGTGCCAGCAGCCAGCAGCAGGCGCCTAATTCACCCCTCCACTTT.

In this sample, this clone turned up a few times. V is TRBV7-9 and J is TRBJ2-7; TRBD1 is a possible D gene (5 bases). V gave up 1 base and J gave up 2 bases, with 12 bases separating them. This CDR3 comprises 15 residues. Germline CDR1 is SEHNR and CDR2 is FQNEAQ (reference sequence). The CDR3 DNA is TGTGCCAGCAGCTTAGGACAGAATATAGCCTACGAGCAGTACTTC. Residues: CASSLGQNIAYEQYF.

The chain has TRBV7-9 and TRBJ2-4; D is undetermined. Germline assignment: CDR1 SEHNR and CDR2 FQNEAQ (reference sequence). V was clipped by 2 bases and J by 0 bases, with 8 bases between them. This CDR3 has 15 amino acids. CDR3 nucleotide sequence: TGTGCCAGCAGCTTATCTGAGCTAGCCAAAAACATTCAGTACTTC. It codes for CASSLSELAKNIQYF.

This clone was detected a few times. The CDR3 is CASSPTSGGRDTQYF. The CDR3 DNA follows: TGTGCCAGCAGTCCAACTAGCGGGGGGCGCGATACGCAGTATTTT. The chain couples TRBV6-1 to TRBJ2-3; TRBD2 matches 12 bases. Per germline, CDR1 MNHNS and CDR2 SASEGT. J gave up 6 bases and V 5 bases, and 6 bases lay outside the gene matches. This CDR3 region has 15 residues.

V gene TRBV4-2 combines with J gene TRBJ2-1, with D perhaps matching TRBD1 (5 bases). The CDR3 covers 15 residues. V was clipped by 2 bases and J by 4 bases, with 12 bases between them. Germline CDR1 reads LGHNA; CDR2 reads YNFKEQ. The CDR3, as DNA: TGTGCCAGCAGCCAACAAGGGGAACCGTACAATGAGCAGTTCTTC. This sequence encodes CASSQQGEPYNEQFF.

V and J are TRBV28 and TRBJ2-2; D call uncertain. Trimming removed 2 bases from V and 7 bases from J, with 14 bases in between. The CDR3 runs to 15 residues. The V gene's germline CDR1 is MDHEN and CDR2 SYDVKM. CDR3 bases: TGTGCCAGCAGTTTAGTTCAGGCAGGCGACGGGGAGCTGTTTTTT. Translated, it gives CASSLVQAGDGELFF.

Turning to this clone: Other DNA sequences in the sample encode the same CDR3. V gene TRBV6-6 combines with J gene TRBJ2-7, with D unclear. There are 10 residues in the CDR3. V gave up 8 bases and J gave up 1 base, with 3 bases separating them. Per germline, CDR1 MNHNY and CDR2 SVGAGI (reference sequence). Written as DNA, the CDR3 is TGTGCCAGCGGGTCCTACGAGCAGTACTTC. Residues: CASGSYEQYF.

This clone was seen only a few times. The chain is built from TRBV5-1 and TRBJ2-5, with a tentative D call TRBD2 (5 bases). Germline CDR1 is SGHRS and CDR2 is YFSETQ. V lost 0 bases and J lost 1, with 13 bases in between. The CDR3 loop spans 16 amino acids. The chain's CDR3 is CASSLGPSGIQETQYF. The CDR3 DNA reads TGCGCCAGCAGCTTGGGGCCCAGCGGTATCCAAGAGACCCAGTACTTC.

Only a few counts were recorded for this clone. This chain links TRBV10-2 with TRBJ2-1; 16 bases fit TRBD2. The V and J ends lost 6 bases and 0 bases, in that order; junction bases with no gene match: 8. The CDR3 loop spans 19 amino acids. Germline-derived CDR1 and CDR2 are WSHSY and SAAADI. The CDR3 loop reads CASRGGTSGGANSYNEQFF. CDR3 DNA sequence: TGCGCCAGCAGAGGAGGGACTAGCGGGGGGGCTAACTCCTACAATGAGCAGTTCTTC.